A single T cell receptor beta chain is shown here with its context. V dropped 4 bases and J dropped 2 bases, with 13 bases sitting between them. Germline CDR1 is SGDLS and CDR2 is YYNGEE. The CDR3 runs 15 residues. The data were produced by immunoSEQ multiplex PCR, yet TCRdb's version contains in-frame clones alone and is incomplete. The sample shows fewer than 90,000 clones, 84% of them seen only once. The data were taken from a study of cytomegalovirus exposure and HLA in healthy donors. This sequence joins TRBV9 and TRBJ1-3; D is perhaps TRBD1 (6 bases). The sequenced material came from PBMCs. This clonotype originated in a woman aged 18-35 years in good health and CMV-seropositive. The CDR3 coding sequence is TGTGCCAGCAGCTTAGAGGGGGTGGCTGGAAACACCATATATTTT. Amino acid sequence: CASSLEGVAGNTIYF. The whole variable domain, filled in from reference TRBV9 and TRBJ1-3, reads DSGVTQTPKHLITATGQRVTLRCSPRSGDLSVYWYQQSLDQGLQFLIQYYNGEERAKGNILERFSAQQFPDLHSELNLSSLELGDSALYFCASSLEGVAGNTIYFGEGSWLTVV.